Listed below are T cell receptor beta chains from one sample, sequenced in a study of regulatory T cells in long-lasting Graves disease. TCRdb analysed the multiplex PCR reads with MiXCR anew, one entry per CDR3 protein. Of hundreds of thousands of distinct CDR3 sequences in the sample, roughly 13% are singletons; the top ten hold under 10%. These same records also appear under a second study, on T cells in Graves' hyperthyroidism and ophthalmopathy.

The sample was peripheral blood mononuclear cells (PBMCs), taken at new diagnosis, from a patient treated with antithyroid drugs. The receptors were gathered from a man under 40 with Graves disease. CDR3s include the opening cysteine and the closing phenylalanine or tryptophan. Each record gives: D gene, V gene, J gene, clone size, CDR3 protein, CDR3 DNA. D genes are given only for firm matches. Not all rows give a size; the values are once, few, many and, for expanded clones, a class.

d_gene: NA
v_gene: TRBV2
j_gene: TRBJ2-2
abundance: NA
CDR3aa: CATFKGQPNTGELFF
CDR3nt: TGTGCCACCTTTAAGGGGCAGCCTAACACCGGGGAGCTGTTTTTT

d_gene: NA
v_gene: TRBV7-9
j_gene: TRBJ2-1
abundance: many
CDR3aa: CASSMTSYNEQFF
CDR3nt: TGTGCCAGCAGCATGACCTCCTACAATGAGCAGTTCTTC

d_gene: NA
v_gene: TRBV30
j_gene: TRBJ2-1
abundance: few
CDR3aa: CAWGLGGYNEQFF
CDR3nt: TGTGCCTGGGGACTAGGGGGGTACAATGAGCAGTTCTTC

d_gene: TRBD2
v_gene: TRBV20-1
j_gene: TRBJ2-1
abundance: many
CDR3aa: CSARDHQSGMTYNEQFF
CDR3nt: TGCAGTGCTAGAGATCACCAAAGCGGGATGACCTACAATGAGCAGTTCTTC

d_gene: NA
v_gene: TRBV20-1
j_gene: TRBJ1-6
abundance: many
CDR3aa: CSARPPTLAPLHF
CDR3nt: TGCAGTGCGAGACCTCCTACGTTGGCACCCCTCCACTTT

d_gene: TRBD1
v_gene: TRBV3-1
j_gene: TRBJ1-4
abundance: NA
CDR3aa: CASSLRTGEVNEKLFF
CDR3nt: TGTGCCAGCAGCCTCCGGACAGGAGAGGTTAATGAAAAACTGTTTTTT

d_gene: TRBD2
v_gene: TRBV2
j_gene: TRBJ2-1
abundance: NA
CDR3aa: CASSRETSGSGNEQFF
CDR3nt: TGTGCCAGCAGCCGGGAAACTAGCGGGAGTGGAAATGAGCAGTTCTTC

d_gene: NA
v_gene: TRBV5-6
j_gene: TRBJ2-3
abundance: NA
CDR3aa: CASSRSIDTQYF
CDR3nt: TGTGCCAGCAGCCGAAGTATTGATACGCAGTATTTT

d_gene: NA
v_gene: TRBV12-3/TRBV12-4
j_gene: TRBJ2-4
abundance: many
CDR3aa: CASSLAPGGGKNIQYF
CDR3nt: TGTGCCAGCAGTTTAGCGCCAGGGGGAGGCAAAAACATTCAGTACTTC

d_gene: NA
v_gene: TRBV19
j_gene: TRBJ2-1
abundance: NA
CDR3aa: CASVGAQDNEQFF
CDR3nt: TGTGCCAGCGTAGGCGCACAAGACAATGAGCAGTTCTTC

d_gene: NA
v_gene: TRBV6-2/TRBV6-3
j_gene: TRBJ2-1
abundance: NA
CDR3aa: CASTPWSFSGTFSSNEQFF
CDR3nt: TGTGCCAGCACCCCGTGGAGTTTTAGCGGCACCTTCAGCAGCAATGAGCAGTTCTTC

d_gene: TRBD2
v_gene: TRBV27
j_gene: TRBJ2-5
abundance: NA
CDR3aa: CASRTVVGGCKAQYF
CDR3nt: TGTGCCAGCAGAACCGTCGTGGGGGGGTGTAAGGCCCAGTACTTC

d_gene: TRBD2
v_gene: TRBV20-1
j_gene: TRBJ2-7
abundance: NA
CDR3aa: CSAAGTSGTDEQYF
CDR3nt: TGCAGTGCTGCCGGGACTAGCGGGACAGACGAGCAGTACTTC

d_gene: NA
v_gene: TRBV12-5
j_gene: TRBJ2-2
abundance: many
CDR3aa: CASGLDVAAGELFF
CDR3nt: TGTGCTAGTGGTTTGGACGTCGCGGCCGGGGAGCTGTTTTTT

d_gene: NA
v_gene: TRBV6-1
j_gene: TRBJ2-7
abundance: many
CDR3aa: CASKGGTLAYSYEQYF
CDR3nt: TGTGCCAGCAAGGGGGGGACACTCGCTTACTCCTACGAGCAGTACTTC

d_gene: NA
v_gene: TRBV27
j_gene: TRBJ2-7
abundance: NA
CDR3aa: CASSPISQATYEQYF
CDR3nt: TGTGCCAGCAGTCCTATCTCCCAAGCGACCTACGAGCAGTACTTC

d_gene: TRBD1
v_gene: TRBV30
j_gene: TRBJ1-1
abundance: many
CDR3aa: CAWSGQGAVNTEAFF
CDR3nt: TGTGCCTGGAGTGGACAGGGGGCAGTGAACACTGAAGCTTTCTTT

d_gene: NA
v_gene: TRBV20-1
j_gene: TRBJ2-5
abundance: NA
CDR3aa: CSGEKTQETQYF
CDR3nt: TGCAGTGGAGAGAAGACCCAAGAGACCCAGTACTTC

d_gene: TRBD1
v_gene: TRBV30
j_gene: TRBJ1-2
abundance: many
CDR3aa: CAWSADRATYGYTF
CDR3nt: TGTGCCTGGAGTGCGGACAGGGCTACCTATGGCTACACCTTC

d_gene: NA
v_gene: TRBV15
j_gene: TRBJ2-5
abundance: many
CDR3aa: CATSQRSGFVETQYF
CDR3nt: TGTGCCACCAGCCAACGCTCAGGGTTTGTAGAGACCCAGTACTTC

d_gene: NA
v_gene: TRBV12-3/TRBV12-4
j_gene: TRBJ2-7
abundance: many
CDR3aa: CASSLTETYEQYF
CDR3nt: TGTGCCAGCAGTTTGACAGAAACCTACGAGCAGTACTTC

d_gene: NA
v_gene: TRBV9
j_gene: TRBJ2-1
abundance: many
CDR3aa: CASSAPAPSYNEQFF
CDR3nt: TGTGCCAGCAGCGCCCCCGCTCCCTCCTACAATGAGCAGTTCTTC